Listed here are 4 T cell receptor beta chains from one sample, sequenced in a study of blood T cell repertoires in COVID-19. Generated by immunoSEQ multiplex PCR, the TCRdb table keeps only in-frame clones and is missing some. The table lists some 190,000 clones, roughly 82% of them singletons. Material for sequencing was PBMCs or T cells enriched from blood (not recorded which). The source is a man aged 35-49 years with acute COVID-19.

This chain connects TRBV5-4 to TRBJ2-7; 8 positions agree with TRBD1. The germline gives CDR1 SGHNT, CDR2 YYREEE (reference sequence). The CDR3 loop spans 13 amino acids. After removal of 4 bases from V and 5 bases from J, the junction contained 5 bases not matched to a gene. This chain's CDR3 is CASSRQGIHEQYF. Written as DNA, the CDR3 is TGTGCCAGCAGCAGACAGGGGATCCACGAGCAGTACTTC.

V gene TRBV7-9 combines with J gene TRBJ1-4, with a tentative D call TRBD1 (5 bases). This CDR3 has 14 amino acids. Trimming cost V 8 bases and J 4 bases, with 14 bases left between them. Germline loops: CDR1 SEHNR, CDR2 FQNEAQ (reference sequence). The CDR3 protein is CASWGGGYNEKLFF. In DNA form, the CDR3 reads TGTGCCAGCTGGGGTGGGGGGTATAATGAAAAACTGTTTTTT.

This clone was counted once. The chain is built from TRBV10-3 and TRBJ2-5; 8 bases fit TRBD2. Germline CDR1 reads ENHRY; CDR2 reads SYGVKD. This CDR3 region has 14 residues. V shed 4 bases, J shed 2 bases, and the junction held 3 bases outside the gene matches. Written as DNA, the CDR3 is TGTGCCATCAGTGCCTTAGCGGGGCAAGAGACCCAGTACTTC. The encoded protein is CAISALAGQETQYF.

This clone has just a few counts. The chain employs TRBV12-3 or TRBV12-4 and TRBJ1-5; D unresolved. Trimming shortened V by 2 bases and J by 6 bases, and 8 bases separated the two germline ends. The CDR3 extends over 13 amino acids. The CDR3 sequence is CASSLMGAQPQHF. The CDR3 DNA is TGTGCCAGCAGTTTAATGGGCGCTCAGCCCCAGCATTTT.